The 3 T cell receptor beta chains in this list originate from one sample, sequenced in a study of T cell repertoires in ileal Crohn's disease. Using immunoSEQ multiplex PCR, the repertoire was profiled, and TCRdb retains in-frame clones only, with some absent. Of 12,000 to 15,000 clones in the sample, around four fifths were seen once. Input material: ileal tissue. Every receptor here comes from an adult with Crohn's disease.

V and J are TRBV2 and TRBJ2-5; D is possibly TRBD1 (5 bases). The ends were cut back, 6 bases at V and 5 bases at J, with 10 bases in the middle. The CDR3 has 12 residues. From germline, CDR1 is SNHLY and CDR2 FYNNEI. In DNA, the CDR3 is TGTGCCAGCAGGCAAAAGGGGGAGACCCAGTACTTC. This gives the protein CASRQKGETQYF.

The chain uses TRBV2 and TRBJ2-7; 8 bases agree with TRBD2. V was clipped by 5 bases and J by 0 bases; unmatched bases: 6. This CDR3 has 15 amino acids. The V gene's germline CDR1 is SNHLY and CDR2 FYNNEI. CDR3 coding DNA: TGTGCCAGCAGTCCCACTAGCGGTAGCTCCTACGAGCAGTACTTC. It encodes CASSPTSGSSYEQYF.

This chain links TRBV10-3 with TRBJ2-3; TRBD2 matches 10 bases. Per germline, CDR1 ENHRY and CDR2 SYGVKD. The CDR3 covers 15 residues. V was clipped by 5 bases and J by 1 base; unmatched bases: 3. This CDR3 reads CAISSGGARTDTQYF. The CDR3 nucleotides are TGTGCCATCAGTAGCGGGGGGGCTCGCACAGATACGCAGTATTTT.